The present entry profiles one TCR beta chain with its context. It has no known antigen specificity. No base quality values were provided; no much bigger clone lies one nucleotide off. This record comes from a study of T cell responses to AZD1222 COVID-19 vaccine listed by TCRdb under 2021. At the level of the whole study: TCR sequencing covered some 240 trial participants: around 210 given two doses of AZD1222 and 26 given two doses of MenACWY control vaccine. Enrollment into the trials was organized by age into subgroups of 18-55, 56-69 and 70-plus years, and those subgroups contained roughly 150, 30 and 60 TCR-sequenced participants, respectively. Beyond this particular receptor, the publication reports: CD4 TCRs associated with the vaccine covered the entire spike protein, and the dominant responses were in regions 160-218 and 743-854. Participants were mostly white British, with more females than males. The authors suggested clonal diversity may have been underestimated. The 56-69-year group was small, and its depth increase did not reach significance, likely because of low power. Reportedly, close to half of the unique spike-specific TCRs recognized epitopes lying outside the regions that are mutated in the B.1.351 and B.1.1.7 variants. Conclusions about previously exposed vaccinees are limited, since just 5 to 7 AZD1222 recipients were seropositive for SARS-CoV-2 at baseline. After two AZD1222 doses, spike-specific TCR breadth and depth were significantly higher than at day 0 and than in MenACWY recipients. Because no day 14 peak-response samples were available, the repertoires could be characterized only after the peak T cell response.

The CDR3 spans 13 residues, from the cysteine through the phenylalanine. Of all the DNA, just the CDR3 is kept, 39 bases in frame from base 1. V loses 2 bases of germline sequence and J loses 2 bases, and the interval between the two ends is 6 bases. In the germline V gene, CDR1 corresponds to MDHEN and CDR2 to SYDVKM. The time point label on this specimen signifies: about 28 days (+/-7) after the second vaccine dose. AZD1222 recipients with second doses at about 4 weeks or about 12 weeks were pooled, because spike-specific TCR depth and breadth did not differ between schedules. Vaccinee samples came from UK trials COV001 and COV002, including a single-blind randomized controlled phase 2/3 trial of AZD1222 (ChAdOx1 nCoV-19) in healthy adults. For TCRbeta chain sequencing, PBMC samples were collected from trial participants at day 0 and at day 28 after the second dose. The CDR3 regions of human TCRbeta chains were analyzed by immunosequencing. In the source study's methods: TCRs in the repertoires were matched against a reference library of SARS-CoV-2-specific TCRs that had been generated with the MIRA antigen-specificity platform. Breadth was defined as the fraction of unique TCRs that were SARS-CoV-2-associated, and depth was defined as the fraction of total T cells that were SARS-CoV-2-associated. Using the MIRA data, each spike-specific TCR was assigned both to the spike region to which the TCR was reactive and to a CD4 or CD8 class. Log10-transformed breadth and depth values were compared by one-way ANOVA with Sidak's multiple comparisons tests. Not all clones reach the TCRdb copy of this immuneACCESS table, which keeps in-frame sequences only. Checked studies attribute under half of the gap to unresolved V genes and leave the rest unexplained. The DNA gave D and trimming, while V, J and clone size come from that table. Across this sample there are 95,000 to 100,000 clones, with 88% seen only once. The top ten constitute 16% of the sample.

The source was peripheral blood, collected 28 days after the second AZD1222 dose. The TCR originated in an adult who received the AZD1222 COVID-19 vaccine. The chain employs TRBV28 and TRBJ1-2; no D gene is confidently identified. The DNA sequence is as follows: TGTGCCAGCAGTTTAAGGGCAAACTATGGCTACACCTTC. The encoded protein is CASSLRANYGYTF.